Given below is one T cell receptor (beta chain) in context. The antigen remains unidentified. The CDR3 is made up of 12 amino acids. CDR1 is SGDLS, CDR2 YYNGEE, per germline. V was pared by 3 bases and J by 13 bases, with 11 bases between. This record belongs to a study of cytomegalovirus exposure and HLA in healthy donors. Turning to the study itself: Samples from HLA-typed donors yielded approximately 80 million unique TCRs in an early data release.

Study findings and constraints: Roughly even sequencing depth across donors was the assumption behind the presence/absence analyses.

The PCR had 60 Vbeta and 13 Jbeta primers. Clones were read by immunoSEQ multiplex PCR, and TCRdb kept only the in-frame ones, dropping some. The data contain roughly 150,000 clones, 60% to 75% of them singletons. The clonotype originates from a woman aged 45 to 65 in good health and CMV-seropositive. Sequenced material: PBMCs. The chain has TRBV9 and TRBJ1-6; D is unclear. The CDR3 reads CASSAKTGPLHF. The CDR3 nucleotides are TGTGCCAGCAGCGCCAAGACTGGTCCCCTCCACTTT.